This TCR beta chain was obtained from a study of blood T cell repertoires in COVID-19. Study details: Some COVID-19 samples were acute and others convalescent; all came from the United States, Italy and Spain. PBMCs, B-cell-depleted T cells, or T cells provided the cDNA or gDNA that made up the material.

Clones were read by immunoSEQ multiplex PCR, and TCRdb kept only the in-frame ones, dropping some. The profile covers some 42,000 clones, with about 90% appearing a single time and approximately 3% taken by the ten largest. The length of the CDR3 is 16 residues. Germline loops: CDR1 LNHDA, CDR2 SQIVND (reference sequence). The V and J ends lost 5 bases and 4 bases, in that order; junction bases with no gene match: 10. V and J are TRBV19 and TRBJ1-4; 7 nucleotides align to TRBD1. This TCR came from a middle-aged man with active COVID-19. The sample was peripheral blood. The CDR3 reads CASSSRPGQRNEKLFF. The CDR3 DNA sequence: TGTGCCAGTAGTTCGCGGCCGGGACAGCGTAATGAAAAACTGTTTTTT.